These 17 T cell receptor beta chains originate from one sample sequenced in a study of shared clonotypes between healthy human individuals (dated by TCRdb to the early 2020s). Library generation was performed with the immunoSEQ multiplex PCR assay. TCRdb stores this immuneACCESS table with in-frame sequences only. Part of the clones is absent; in the studies checked, under half of the shortfall reflects unresolved V genes, and no reason is known for the rest. In all, the sample holds about 2.1 million clones, and 90% to 95% of those were seen once. The ten largest account for roughly 1.7% of the sample. CD8 naive samples consisted of CD45RO-negative cells that were positively selected for CCR7, yielding a CD45RA+CCR7+ population without TemRA cells. Sequenced: naive CD8+ T cells from PBMCs. The intended sense of this specimen's cell subset or site label: CD45RA+CCR7+. The receptors shown here come from a man younger than 30 in good health. Some clones in this sample may be carry-over from other donors' samples.

The J gene is TRBJ2-1, the V gene TRBV9, with 7 bases lining up with TRBD2. The length of the CDR3 is 15 residues. V lost 4 bases and J lost 4; bases outside the gene matches: 8. Germline CDR1 is SGDLS and CDR2 is YYNGEE. This CDR3 reads CASSPGSGVYNEQFF. CDR3 sequence (DNA): TGTGCCAGCAGCCCCGGGAGCGGGGTTTACAATGAGCAGTTCTTC.

V and J are TRBV19 and TRBJ1-1; D is perhaps TRBD1 (5 bases). CDR3 size: 12 residues. Trimming removed 3 bases at V and 7 bases at J, with 9 bases between. The V gene's germline CDR1 is LNHDA and CDR2 SQIVND (reference sequence). DNA of the CDR3: TGTGCCAGTAGTATCGGGGGGATTGAAGCTTTCTTT. This sequence encodes CASSIGGIEAFF.

On this clone itself: Other DNA sequences in the sample encode the same CDR3. The chain links TRBV4-1 to TRBJ2-1, with 10 bases aligning to TRBD2. The germline V gene encodes CDR1 MGHRA and CDR2 YSYEKL. The CDR3 runs 14 residues. V dropped 5 bases and J dropped 6; count of bases not matched to a gene: 4. The CDR3 nucleotides read TGCGCCAGCAGCGACCTAGCGGGAGTCAATGAGCAGTTCTTC. This translates into CASSDLAGVNEQFF.

V and J are TRBV9 and TRBJ2-7, with a weak D call TRBD1 (7 bases). V dropped 4 bases and J dropped 2 bases, with 22 bases sitting between them. Germline lookup yields CDR1 SGDLS and CDR2 YYNGEE. The CDR3 totals 17 residues. The CDR3 DNA is TGTGCCAGCAGCTCAGGGGGACCCGGGACTTTCCCCTACGAGCAGTACTTC. Translated, it gives CASSSGGPGTFPYEQYF.

The chain combines TRBV5-1 with TRBJ2-1, with unresolved D. The ends were cut back, 2 bases at V and 0 bases at J, with 6 bases in the middle. Germline CDR1 reads SGHRS; CDR2 reads YFSETQ. CDR3 length: 14 amino acids. The CDR3 sequence: CASSFTDSYNEQFF. CDR3 sequence (DNA): TGCGCCAGCAGCTTCACAGACTCCTACAATGAGCAGTTCTTC.

J is TRBJ1-1 and V is TRBV28; 7 bases align to TRBD1. The CDR3 sequence is 15 residues long. Germline lookup yields CDR1 MDHEN and CDR2 SYDVKM. The ends lost 3 bases at V and 1 base at J; junction bases unmatched: 5. The CDR3 region has the DNA TGTGCCAGCAGTTTTTATCGACAGGGGAACACTGAAGCTTTCTTT. Encoded protein: CASSFYRQGNTEAFF. The variable domain in full, completed from reference TRBV28 and TRBJ1-1, reads DVKVTQSSRYLVKRTGEKVFLECVQDMDHENMFWYRQDPGLGLRLIYFSYDVKMKEKGDIPEGYSVSREKKERFSLILESASTNQTSMYLCASSFYRQGNTEAFFGQGTRLTVV.

In its sample, this clone was seen once. The V and J genes are TRBV7-9 and TRBJ1-2, with a weak D call TRBD1 (6 bases). From germline, CDR1 is SEHNR and CDR2 FQNEAQ (reference sequence). CDR3 length: 18 amino acids. V was shortened by 5 bases and J by 8 bases, with 30 bases between the two germline ends. The CDR3 loop is CASSPGQILPKTRTGYTF. The CDR3 DNA sequence: TGTGCCAGCAGCCCTGGACAGATATTGCCGAAAACCCGCACAGGCTACACCTTC. The variable domain in full, with the rest retrieved from reference TRBV7-9 and TRBJ1-2, is DTGVSQNPRHKITKRGQNVTFRCDPISEHNRLYWYRQTLGQGPEFLTYFQNEAQLEKSRLLSDRFSAERPKGSFSTLEIQRTEQGDSAMYLCASSPGQILPKTRTGYTFGSGTRLTVV.

This clone was picked up one time. V usage is TRBV5-6 and J usage is TRBJ2-7; possibly TRBD2 for D (6 bases). The CDR3 length is 17 residues. Germline lookup yields CDR1 SGHDT and CDR2 YYEEEE. V lost 4 bases to trimming and J lost 7 bases, with 27 bases between them. This CDR3 reads CASSPLLKEGPPWEQYF. The CDR3 DNA sequence: TGTGCCAGCAGCCCACTACTTAAGGAGGGGCCCCCCTGGGAGCAGTACTTC.

This chain links TRBV7-9 with TRBJ1-2; D is unclear. Trimming took off 5 bases at V and 4 bases at J, with 14 bases between the two ends. CDR3 size: 14 residues. Germline V gene data show CDR1 as SEHNR and CDR2 as FQNEAQ (reference sequence). The CDR3 region is CASSATEVVYGYTF. DNA of the CDR3: TGTGCCAGCAGCGCTACGGAGGTGGTCTATGGCTACACCTTC.

The chain uses TRBV7-9 and TRBJ1-1; D uncertain. Trimming pared 0 bases from V and 4 bases from J, leaving 9 bases between. The CDR3 has 14 amino acids. CDR1 and CDR2 (germline): SEHNR, FQNEAQ (reference sequence). CDR3 sequence reads: CASSLAEGRTEAFF. The CDR3, as DNA: TGTGCCAGCAGCTTAGCCGAAGGGCGCACTGAAGCTTTCTTT.

The chain recombines TRBV2 with TRBJ2-1, with TRBD2 matching over 11 bases. The V and J ends lost 11 bases and 6 bases, in that order; junction bases with no gene match: 6. Germline V gene lookup returns CDR1 SNHLY and CDR2 FYNNEI. The CDR3 extends over 13 amino acids. CDR3 coding DNA: TGTGCCGTCCAGGGACTAGCGGCCAATGAGCAGTTCTTC. Amino acid sequence: CAVQGLAANEQFF.

This clone was counted a single time. The chain is built from TRBV14 and TRBJ2-1, with 8 nucleotides matching TRBD2. The germline CDR1 and CDR2 sequences are SGHDN and FVKESK. The ends lost 0 bases at V and 2 bases at J; junction bases unmatched: 3. This CDR3 is 16 amino acids long. The CDR3 loop reads CASSQDERGPYNEQFF. The CDR3 region has the DNA TGTGCCAGCAGCCAAGATGAGCGGGGGCCCTACAATGAGCAGTTCTTC.

The chain recombines TRBV5-8 with TRBJ2-3, with a possible D match to TRBD1 (5 bases). The V gene lost 4 bases and the J gene lost 4 bases, with 19 bases spanning the gap. The CDR3 extends over 16 amino acids. Germline CDR1 SGHTS, CDR2 YDEGEE. The CDR3 reads CASSATDIPPADTQYF. The CDR3 nucleotides read TGTGCCAGCAGCGCGACAGATATTCCACCGGCAGATACGCAGTATTTT.

This chain links TRBV9 with TRBJ2-1, with 9 nucleotides matching TRBD2. The trim removed 1 base at V and 8 bases at J, leaving 4 bases unmatched. Germline loops: CDR1 SGDLS, CDR2 YYNGEE. CDR3 length equals 14 residues. CDR3 loop: CASSVWGTSYEQFF. CDR3 in DNA: TGTGCCAGCAGCGTATGGGGGACTAGCTATGAGCAGTTCTTC.

The rearrangement links TRBV28 to TRBJ2-7; 8 bases match TRBD2. This CDR3 is built from 15 residues. J lost 3 bases, V lost 4 bases, and 8 bases had no gene match. CDR1 is MDHEN, CDR2 SYDVKM, per germline. CDR3 in DNA: TGTGCCAGCAGTTCCCGGACTAGCATTCTCTACGAGCAGTACTTC. This translates into CASSSRTSILYEQYF.

V is TRBV29-1 and J is TRBJ2-7; possibly TRBD1 for D (5 bases). CDR1 and CDR2 (germline): SQVTM, ANQGSEA. V lost 5 bases to trimming and J lost 6 bases, with 23 bases between them. The CDR3 contains 15 residues. The CDR3: CSVRPGVSGQPEQYF. In DNA form, the CDR3 reads TGCAGCGTTCGCCCAGGTGTGTCAGGGCAACCCGAGCAGTACTTC.

The V and J genes are TRBV19 and TRBJ2-1, with TRBD2 matching over 13 bases. The CDR3 is 16 amino acids. V dropped 3 bases and J dropped 8; count of bases not matched to a gene: 7. The germline V gene has CDR1 LNHDA and CDR2 SQIVND (reference sequence). CDR3 region: CASSITGLAGVHEQFF. For the CDR3, the DNA is TGTGCCAGTAGTATCACCGGACTAGCGGGAGTCCATGAGCAGTTCTTC. Looking up the rest from reference TRBV19 and TRBJ2-1 gives the full variable domain: DGGITQSPKYLFRKEGQNVTLSCEQNLNHDAMYWYRQDPGQGLRLIYYSQIVNDFQKGDIAEGYSVSREKKESFPLTVTSAQKNPTAFYLCASSITGLAGVHEQFFGPGTRLTVL.